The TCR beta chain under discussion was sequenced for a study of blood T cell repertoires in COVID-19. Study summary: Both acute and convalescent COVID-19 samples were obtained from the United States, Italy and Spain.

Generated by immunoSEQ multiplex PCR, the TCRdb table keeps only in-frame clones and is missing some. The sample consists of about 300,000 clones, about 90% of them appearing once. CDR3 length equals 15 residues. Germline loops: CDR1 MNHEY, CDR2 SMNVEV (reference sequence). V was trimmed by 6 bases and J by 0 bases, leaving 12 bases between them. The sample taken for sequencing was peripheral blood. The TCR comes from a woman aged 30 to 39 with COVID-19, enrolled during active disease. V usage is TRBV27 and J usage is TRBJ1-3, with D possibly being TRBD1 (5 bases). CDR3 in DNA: TGTGCCAGCAGCTCAGGGACTCCCTCTGGAAACACCATATATTTT. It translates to CASSSGTPSGNTIYF.